The present T cell receptor beta chain was sequenced within a study of shared T cell receptors in the human thymus. The table came from immunoSEQ multiplex PCR; TCRdb's copy has only in-frame clones and leaves some out. The data contain about 380,000 clones, 95% of them seen just once; the ten biggest clones take up 0.015% to 0.02%. The CDR3 extends over 16 amino acids. The rearrangement joins TRBV21-1 to TRBJ2-3; no check of the table's D call, TRBD1, against the DNA was made. TRBV21-1 is classified as a pseudogene. The clonotype was recovered from a human donor. The sequenced sample consisted of thymocytes. The CDR3 loop reads CASTIIGDSPTDTQYF. The CDR3 DNA follows: TGTGCCAGCACTATAATAGGGGACAGCCCCACAGATACGCAGTATTTT.